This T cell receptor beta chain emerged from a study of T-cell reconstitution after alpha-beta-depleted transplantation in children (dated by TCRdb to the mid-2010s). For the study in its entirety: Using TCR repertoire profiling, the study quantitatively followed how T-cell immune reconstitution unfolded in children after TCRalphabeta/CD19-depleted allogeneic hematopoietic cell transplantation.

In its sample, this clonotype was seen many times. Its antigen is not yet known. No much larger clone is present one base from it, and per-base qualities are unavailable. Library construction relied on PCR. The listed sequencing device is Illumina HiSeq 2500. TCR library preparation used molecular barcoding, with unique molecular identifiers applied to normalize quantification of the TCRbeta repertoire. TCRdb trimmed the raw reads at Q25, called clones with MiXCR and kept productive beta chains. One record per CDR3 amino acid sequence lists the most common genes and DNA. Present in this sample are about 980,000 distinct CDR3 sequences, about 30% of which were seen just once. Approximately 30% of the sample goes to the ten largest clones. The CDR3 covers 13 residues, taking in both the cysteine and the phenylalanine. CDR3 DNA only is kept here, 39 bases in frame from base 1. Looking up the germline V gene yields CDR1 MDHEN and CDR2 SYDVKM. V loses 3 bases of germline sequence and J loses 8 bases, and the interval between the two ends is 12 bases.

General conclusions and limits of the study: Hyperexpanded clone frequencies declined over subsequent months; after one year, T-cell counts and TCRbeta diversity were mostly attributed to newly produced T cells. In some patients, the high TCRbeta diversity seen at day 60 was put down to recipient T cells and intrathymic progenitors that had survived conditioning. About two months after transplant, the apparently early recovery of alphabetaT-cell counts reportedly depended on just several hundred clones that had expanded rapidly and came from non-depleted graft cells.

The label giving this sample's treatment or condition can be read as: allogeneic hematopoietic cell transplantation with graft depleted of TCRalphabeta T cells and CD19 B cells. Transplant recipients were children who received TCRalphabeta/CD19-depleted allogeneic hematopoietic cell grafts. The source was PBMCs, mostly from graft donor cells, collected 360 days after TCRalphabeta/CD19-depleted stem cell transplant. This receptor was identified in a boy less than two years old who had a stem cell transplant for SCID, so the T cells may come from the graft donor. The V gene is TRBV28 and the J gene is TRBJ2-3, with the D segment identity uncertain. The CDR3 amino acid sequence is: CASSLPVLGTQYF. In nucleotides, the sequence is TGTGCCAGCAGTTTGCCGGTGCTAGGTACGCAGTATTTT.